These 30 T cell receptor beta chains originate from one sample sequenced in a study of blood T cell repertoires in COVID-19. Clones were sequenced by immunoSEQ multiplex PCR, and TCRdb holds only the in-frame ones, with some missing. Of 62,000 or so clones in the sample, 88% were seen once. The sequenced material came from peripheral blood. These receptors were obtained from a human donor in a cohort sampled during active COVID-19.

The CDR3 spells CASSPPASGAETQYF. DNA for the CDR3: TGTGCCAGCTCACCACCGGCTAGCGGGGCGGAGACCCAGTACTTC. The chain links TRBV18 to TRBJ2-5; 9 bases fit TRBD2. Germline loops: CDR1 KGHSH, CDR2 LQKENI. The ends lost 0 bases at V and 5 bases at J; junction bases unmatched: 4. The CDR3 sequence is 15 residues long.

The chain recombines TRBV6-2 or TRBV6-3 with TRBJ2-7; 9 bases map to TRBD1. With V trimmed by 0 bases and J by 1 base, 4 bases remained unmatched. The CDR3 contains 16 residues. The germline V gene encodes CDR1 MNHEY and CDR2 SVGEGT. The CDR3 DNA sequence: TGTGCCAGCAGTTACTCTGTTGGGACAGGGTCCTACGAGCAGTACTTC. Translating it yields CASSYSVGTGSYEQYF.

The V call is TRBV4-1, the J call TRBJ2-4; the D gene is possibly TRBD1 (7 bases). Germline V lookup: CDR1 MGHRA, CDR2 YSYEKL. Deletions cut 3 bases from V and 3 bases from J, with 15 bases between. The CDR3 runs 16 residues. Here the CDR3 reads CASSQGPQGGKNIQYF. For the CDR3, the DNA is TGCGCCAGCAGCCAGGGACCCCAGGGGGGCAAAAACATTCAGTACTTC.

The chain links TRBV29-1 to TRBJ2-1, with 11 bases aligning to TRBD2. V shed 2 bases, J shed 15 bases, and the junction held 9 bases outside the gene matches. Germline CDR1 is SQVTM and CDR2 is ANQGSEA. The CDR3 is made up of 13 amino acids. The CDR3 nucleotides read TGCAGCGTTGAAACTAGCGGGAGCTCGGGTGGGTTCTTC. Residues: CSVETSGSSGGFF.

The J gene is TRBJ2-5, the V gene TRBV7-2; D perhaps matches TRBD2 (7 bases). Trimming cost V 4 bases and J 7 bases, with 25 bases left between them. The CDR3 length is 17 residues. Germline V gene lookup returns CDR1 SGHTA and CDR2 FQGNSA. CDR3 nucleotide sequence: TGTGCCAGCAGCTCCCAATGGGGGGGGCGCCCTGGGGGGACCCAGTACTTC. Its translation: CASSSQWGGRPGGTQYF.

The chain couples TRBV6-2 or TRBV6-3 to TRBJ2-7; D is possibly TRBD1 (6 bases). V lost 5 bases and J 3 bases, leaving 17 bases between the germline ends. The CDR3 is 15 residues long. CDR1 and CDR2 from the germline V gene are MNHEY and SVGEGT. The DNA for the CDR3 is TGTGCCAGCAGTGCACAGGGTTTAGGGCACTACGAGCAGTACTTC. It is translated as CASSAQGLGHYEQYF.

The rearrangement joins TRBV6-5 to TRBJ2-2, with 8 bases matching TRBD1. Trimming took 6 bases from V and 9 from J; bases not matched to a gene: 6. There are 13 residues in the CDR3. CDR1 is MNHEY, CDR2 SVGAGI, per germline. The CDR3 is CASRKQGVRELFF. In DNA, the CDR3 is TGTGCCAGCAGAAAACAGGGGGTCAGGGAGCTGTTTTTT.

This clone was seen a single time. The chain joins TRBV7-2 to TRBJ2-3; 8 nucleotides align to TRBD1. The junction had 3 bases not matched to a gene; V was cut back by 0 bases and J by 10 bases. The germline CDR1 and CDR2 sequences are SGHTA and FQGNSA. This CDR3 comprises 13 residues. In DNA, the CDR3 is TGTGCCAGCAGCTTAGCCGGACAGGGTCCGCAGTATTTT. This encodes CASSLAGQGPQYF.

This clone occurred a few times. This chain connects TRBV5-1 to TRBJ2-5, with TRBD1 matching 8 bases. CDR3 length equals 15 residues. Germline CDR1 and CDR2: SGHRS and YFSETQ. After removal of 4 bases from V and 1 base from J, the junction contained 6 bases not matched to a gene. This chain's CDR3 is CASSQRTGSQETQYF. The CDR3 region has the DNA TGCGCCAGCAGCCAAAGGACAGGGTCCCAAGAGACCCAGTACTTC.

About this clone: Germline is not matched at one junction end, which may reflect a read error. This chain links TRBV5-1 with TRBJ2-2, with 8 bases fitting TRBD1. Germline V gives CDR1 SGHRS, CDR2 YFSETQ. CDR3 size: 16 residues. The CDR3 loop is CASRLAGGMYTGELFF. CDR3 coding DNA: TGCGCCAGCAGATTGGCAGGGGGCATGTACACCGGGGAGCTGTTTTTT. Filled out from reference TRBV5-1 and TRBJ2-2, the complete variable domain reads KAGVTQTPRYLIKTRGQQVTLSCSPISGHRSVSWYQQTPGQGLQFLFEYFSETQRNKGNFPGRFSGRQFSNSRSEMNVSTLELGDSALYLCASRLAGGMYTGELFFGEGSRLTVL.

The chain links TRBV9 to TRBJ1-2; TRBD1 matches 9 bases. In germline, CDR1 is SGDLS, CDR2 YYNGEE. Germline trimming cut 4 bases from V and 4 bases from J; bases unmatched to any gene: 8. The CDR3 is 15 residues long. In DNA, the CDR3 is TGTGCCAGCAGCTCGGACAGGGGTCGATCCTATGGCTACACCTTC. Protein product: CASSSDRGRSYGYTF.

The CDR3, as DNA: TGTGCCAGCAGCTTGGCTAGCGGGGGAAGGGAGCAGTACTTC. Residues: CASSLASGGREQYF. This chain connects TRBV7-6 to TRBJ2-7, with 10 bases lining up with TRBD2. This CDR3 region has 14 residues. V was pared by 3 bases and J by 7 bases, with 6 bases of the junction left unmatched. Germline CDR1 SGHVS, CDR2 FNYEAQ.

This clone has more than one count but fewer than ten. The CDR3 nucleotides read TGTGCCAGCAGCTCTAGAGCCGGGGGTTCCTCACCCCTCCACTTT. It codes for CASSSRAGGSSPLHF. The V gene is TRBV7-6, the J gene TRBJ1-6; D might be TRBD1 (5 bases). V lost 4 bases, J lost 10 bases, and 17 bases lay in between. Germline loops: CDR1 SGHVS, CDR2 FNYEAQ. The CDR3 loop spans 15 amino acids.

This clone was counted once. The V and J genes are TRBV5-5 and TRBJ2-7, with 7 bases matching TRBD2. Germline CDR1 is SGHKS and CDR2 is YYEKEE (reference sequence). J lost 2 bases, V lost 0 bases, and 5 bases had no gene match. The CDR3 extends over 15 amino acids. CDR3 DNA sequence: TGTGCCAGCAGCTTGGGGCTAGCGGAGGCCTACGAGCAGTACTTC. It specifies CASSLGLAEAYEQYF.

This clone was counted a single time. The rearrangement uses TRBV10-1 and TRBJ1-5; D gene unclear. The CDR3 is 13 residues long. Germline loops: CDR1 WNHNN, CDR2 SYGVQD (reference sequence). Between the trimmed V and J ends, which lost 2 bases and 3 bases, there was a span of 5 bases. The CDR3 sequence: CASSERDNQPQHF. CDR3 bases: TGCGCCAGCAGTGAGCGGGACAATCAGCCCCAGCATTTT.

The V gene is TRBV28, the J gene TRBJ1-5; D unclear. Trimming cost V 3 bases and J 2 bases, with 11 bases left between them. The CDR3 spans 15 residues. The germline V gene has CDR1 MDHEN and CDR2 SYDVKM. This chain's CDR3 is CASSFSQLRNQPQHF. The CDR3 DNA follows: TGTGCCAGCAGTTTTTCCCAACTCCGCAATCAGCCCCAGCATTTT.

The V and J genes are TRBV15 and TRBJ2-5; D gene uncertain. The V gene lost 0 bases and the J gene lost 2 bases, with 19 bases spanning the gap. The CDR3 extends over 18 amino acids. CDR1 LNHNV and CDR2 YYDKDF come from the germline V gene (reference sequence). Here the CDR3 DNA reads TGTGCCACCAGCAGAGATAATGGGCGACGACGATCGCAAGAGACCCAGTACTTC. Its translation: CATSRDNGRRRSQETQYF.

The chain carries TRBV19 and TRBJ1-4, with a weak D call TRBD1 (5 bases). The CDR3 contains 15 residues. The V end lost 3 bases, the J end lost 4 bases, and 12 bases lay between the germline ends. Germline values: CDR1 LNHDA, CDR2 SQIVND (reference sequence). CDR3 sequence reads: CASSISAGGNEKLFF. The CDR3 DNA is TGTGCCAGTAGTATTAGCGCGGGGGGTAATGAAAAACTGTTTTTT.

The CDR3 DNA reads as TGTGCCAGCAGTGCTACCGGGACAGGGTCAAGAGAGACCCAGTACTTC. Protein: CASSATGTGSRETQYF. V usage is TRBV28 and J usage is TRBJ2-5, with 9 bases lining up with TRBD1. Trimming took 5 bases from V and 4 from J; bases not matched to a gene: 11. The V gene's germline CDR1 is MDHEN and CDR2 SYDVKM. The CDR3 runs 16 residues.

This sequence joins TRBV6-5 and TRBJ2-1, with 7 nucleotides matching TRBD2. Germline CDR1 reads MNHEY; CDR2 reads SVGAGI. The V and J ends lost 11 bases and 5 bases, in that order; junction bases with no gene match: 6. The CDR3 is 12 amino acids. DNA of the CDR3: TGTGCCTCTAGCGGCTTAAACAATGAGCAGTTCTTC. Protein: CASSGLNNEQFF.

V gene TRBV5-1 combines with J gene TRBJ2-1, with TRBD2 identical over 10 bases. CDR1 and CDR2 from the germline V gene are SGHRS and YFSETQ. The V and J ends lost 0 bases and 6 bases, in that order; junction bases with no gene match: 12. The CDR3 spans 18 residues. Here the CDR3 reads CASSLVIQRGGDSNEQFF. CDR3 DNA sequence: TGCGCCAGCAGCTTGGTAATCCAGCGGGGGGGCGACAGCAATGAGCAGTTCTTC. The full variable domain, its missing parts supplied by reference TRBV5-1 and TRBJ2-1, is KAGVTQTPRYLIKTRGQQVTLSCSPISGHRSVSWYQQTPGQGLQFLFEYFSETQRNKGNFPGRFSGRQFSNSRSEMNVSTLELGDSALYLCASSLVIQRGGDSNEQFFGPGTRLTVL.

The chain uses TRBV28 and TRBJ1-2; D gene ambiguous. The CDR3 runs 14 residues. Germline CDR1 and CDR2: MDHEN and SYDVKM. The germline V and J ends were trimmed by 5 bases and 4 bases, with 14 bases remaining between them. The CDR3, as DNA: TGTGCCAGCAGTCGTGCGGATTTAGCCTATGGCTACACCTTC. Protein: CASSRADLAYGYTF.

The chain joins TRBV7-2 to TRBJ2-7, with 10 positions matching TRBD2. This CDR3 spans 17 amino acids. Looked up from germline, CDR1 is SGHTA and CDR2 is FQGNSA. V shed 2 bases, J shed 5 bases, and the junction held 12 bases outside the gene matches. CDR3 bases: TGTGCCAGCAGCTTAAATAGGGGAAGCGGGAGGGGCAACGAGCAGTACTTC. Residues: CASSLNRGSGRGNEQYF.

The chain uses TRBV5-6 and TRBJ2-7, with 10 positions matching TRBD1. The CDR3 loop spans 15 amino acids. Germline V gene sequence: CDR1 SGHDT, CDR2 YYEEEE. V lost 7 bases, J lost 4 bases, and 11 bases stayed unmatched. This chain's CDR3 is CASPTSGTGVYEQYF. CDR3 DNA: TGTGCCAGCCCGACCTCCGGGACAGGGGTATACGAGCAGTACTTC.

The chain uses TRBV5-6 and TRBJ1-2, with a weak D call TRBD1 (6 bases). Trimming cost V 1 base and J 2 bases, with 9 bases left between them. CDR1 and CDR2 from the germline V gene are SGHDT and YYEEEE. This CDR3 has 14 amino acids. CDR3 sequence (DNA): TGTGCCAGCAGCTTGAGCGGACAGAACTATGGCTACACCTTC. This encodes CASSLSGQNYGYTF.

The gene calls are TRBV5-1 and TRBJ2-5; unclear D gene. Per germline, CDR1 SGHRS and CDR2 YFSETQ. The germline V and J ends were trimmed by 2 bases and 3 bases, with 8 bases remaining between them. The CDR3 totals 13 residues. CDR3 region: CASSFQQKETQYF. Written as DNA, the CDR3 is TGCGCCAGCAGCTTCCAACAGAAAGAGACCCAGTACTTC.

The chain has TRBV18 and TRBJ1-5; D ambiguous. Germline CDR1 and CDR2: KGHSH and LQKENI. The CDR3 has 13 residues. V gave up 4 bases and J gave up 4 bases, with 8 bases separating them. The DNA of the CDR3 is TGTGCCAGCTCACGAACAGAGAATCAGCCCCAGCATTTT. Translated, it gives CASSRTENQPQHF.

The CDR3 coding sequence is TGTGCCAGCAGCGGATGGGACAGGGGTCATGAGCAGTTCTTC. As protein: CASSGWDRGHEQFF. This chain uses TRBV9 with TRBJ2-1; 10 bases fit TRBD1. V lost 3 bases and J lost 8; bases outside the gene matches: 5. The CDR3 is 14 amino acids. Per the germline V gene, CDR1 is SGDLS and CDR2 is YYNGEE.

V and J are TRBV6-4 and TRBJ2-7; 7 positions agree with TRBD2. The V gene's germline CDR1 is MRHNA and CDR2 SNTAGT. This CDR3 has 15 amino acids. V gave up 9 bases and J gave up 4 bases; unmatched junction bases: 15. This CDR3 is CASIPTSRLTYEQYF. CDR3 bases: TGTGCCAGTATACCGACTAGCCGTCTTACATACGAGCAGTACTTC.

This rearrangement joins TRBV9 to TRBJ1-5, with unresolved D. Germline CDR1 reads SGDLS; CDR2 reads YYNGEE. Deletions cut 1 base from V and 5 bases from J, with 13 bases between. The CDR3 is 15 residues long. The CDR3 coding sequence is TGTGCCAGCAGCGTATCCCCCCTAGATGATCAGCCCCAGCATTTT. This gives the protein CASSVSPLDDQPQHF.